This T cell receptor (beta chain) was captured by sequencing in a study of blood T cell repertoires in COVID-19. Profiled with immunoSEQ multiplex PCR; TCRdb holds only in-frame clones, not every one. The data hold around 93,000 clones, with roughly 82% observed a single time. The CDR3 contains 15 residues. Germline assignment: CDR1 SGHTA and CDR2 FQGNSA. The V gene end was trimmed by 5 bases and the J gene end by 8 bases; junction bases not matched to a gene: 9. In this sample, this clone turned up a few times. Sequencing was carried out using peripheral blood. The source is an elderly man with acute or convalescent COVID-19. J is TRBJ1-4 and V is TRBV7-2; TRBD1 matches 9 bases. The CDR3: CASSISTGGGEKLFF. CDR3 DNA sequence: TGTGCCAGCAGCATCTCGACAGGGGGAGGGGAAAAACTGTTTTTT.